Listed below are T cell receptor beta chains from one sample, sequenced in a study of CD8 T cells in Susac syndrome. TCRdb independently ran MiXCR on the immunoSEQ multiplex PCR reads; one entry per CDR3 protein. The sample records around 170,000 distinct CDR3 sequences, about 92% being singletons. The sequencing sample was made of CD4+ T cells from PBMCs. The receptors come from a human donor in good health. The CDR3 runs from the conserved cysteine through the conserved F or W. A D gene is named only where the DNA matches it firmly. The size field is filled for only some rows; it gives once, few, many or a size class.

V gene	clone size	D gene	J gene	CDR3 DNA	CDR3 protein
TRBV19	.	.	TRBJ2-3	TGTGCCAGTAGTACCCCAGGGGCGTCAGGAGATACGCAGTATTTT	CASSTPGASGDTQYF
TRBV19	.	TRBD2	TRBJ2-2	TGTGCCAGTAGTATCGGGGGGGGGCTAGGCACCGGGGAGCTGTTTTTT	CASSIGGGLGTGELFF
TRBV19	.	.	TRBJ2-5	TGTGCCAGTAGTGACCTGGGCGGCGAGACCCAGTACTTC	CASSDLGGETQYF
TRBV4-1	few	.	TRBJ1-2	TGCGCCAGCAGCCAATCGACGGGCTCCGTTGGCTACACCTTC	CASSQSTGSVGYTF
TRBV28	.	.	TRBJ1-1	TGTGCCAGCAGTTTGTGGGACACCAAAATGAACACTGAAGCTTTCTTT	CASSLWDTKMNTEAFF
TRBV6-5	.	TRBD2	TRBJ2-1	TGTGCCAGCAGTTACTCGACCCCTAGCGGGGTCTACAATGAGCAGTTCTTC	CASSYSTPSGVYNEQFF
TRBV9	.	.	TRBJ1-5	TGTGCCAGCAGCCGGGGGGTAGATCAGCCCCAGCATTTT	CASSRGVDQPQHF
TRBV4-3	once	TRBD2	TRBJ2-5	TGCGCCAGCAGCCAATACCTAGCGGGGGGGCAAGGCGAAGAGACCCAGTACTTC	CASSQYLAGGQGEETQYF
TRBV19	.	.	TRBJ2-2	TGTGCCAGTAGTATTAGGGTAGCCGGGGAGCTGTTTTTT	CASSIRVAGELFF
TRBV12-5	.	.	TRBJ1-5	TGTGCTAGTGGTCGGGACTCGGTTCAGCCCCAGCATTTT	CASGRDSVQPQHF
TRBV7-2	.	.	TRBJ1-5	TGTGCCAGCAGCTACGGGACATTTAGCAATCAGCCCCAGCATTTT	CASSYGTFSNQPQHF
TRBV2	.	.	TRBJ2-2	TGTGCCAGCAGCGTAACCGGGGAGCTGTTTTTT	CASSVTGELFF
TRBV7-2	.	TRBD1	TRBJ1-2	TGTGCCAGCAGCTTTGGGGACAGGGGAAACTATGGCTACACCTTC	CASSFGDRGNYGYTF
TRBV5-1	.	TRBD2	TRBJ2-2	TGCGCCAGCACGGGACTAGCGGGAGTCACCGGGGAGCTGTTTTTT	CASTGLAGVTGELFF
TRBV2	.	TRBD1	TRBJ1-6	TGTGCCAGCAGTGGACAGGGGCAAAAGGGAAATTCACCCCTCCACTTT	CASSGQGQKGNSPLHF
TRBV5-1	.	.	TRBJ2-1	TGCGCCAGCAGCTTGGAGGGGGTCAATGAGCAGTTCTTC	CASSLEGVNEQFF
TRBV24-1	.	.	TRBJ2-2	TGTGCCACCAGTGAACTTCTCAACACCGGGGAGCTGTTTTTT	CATSELLNTGELFF
TRBV7-2	once	TRBD1	TRBJ2-5	TGTGCCAGCAGCTTCCGGACAGGGGGCTACCAAGAGACCCAGTACTTC	CASSFRTGGYQETQYF
TRBV13	.	TRBD2	TRBJ2-7	TGTGCCAGCAGCTTAGAGGGCCGACTAGCGGGGGCGTTATCCTACGAGCAGTACTTC	CASSLEGRLAGALSYEQYF
TRBV10-3	.	.	TRBJ2-7	TGTGCCATCAGCGGGGGTTACGAGCAGTACTTC	CAISGGYEQYF
TRBV9	.	TRBD2	TRBJ2-3	TGTGCCAGCAGAGGAGGACTAGTGGCCGATACGCAGTATTTT	CASRGGLVADTQYF
TRBV29-1	few	.	TRBJ2-7	TGCAGCGTTGGATGGGATACCTACGAGCAGTACTTC	CSVGWDTYEQYF
TRBV20-1	.	.	TRBJ1-4	TGCAGTGCTAGAGATCCGGCAAGCGAAAAACTGTTTTTT	CSARDPASEKLFF
TRBV2	.	.	TRBJ1-1	TGTGCCAGCAGGATTGGCACTGAAGCTTTCTTT	CASRIGTEAFF
TRBV18	.	.	TRBJ2-4	TGTGCCAGCTCACCACGGGGAGAGGGAAACATTCAGTACTTC	CASSPRGEGNIQYF